Listed below are T cell receptor beta chains from one sample, sequenced in a study of PD-1 blockade in classical Hodgkin lymphoma. Sequenced by immunoSEQ multiplex PCR; TCRdb stores in-frame clones only, minus some. This table holds more than 20,000 clones, around 70% found once. Sample: peripheral blood mononuclear cells (PBMCs), taken before the second cycle of nivolumab. Source of these receptors: a human donor with classical Hodgkin lymphoma. The CDR3 runs from the conserved cysteine through the conserved F or W. The order of the fields is J gene, V gene, clone size, D gene, CDR3 DNA, CDR3 protein. D genes are given only for firm matches. Clone size appears in some rows only: once, few, many, or a class for an expanded clone.

j_gene: TRBJ1-6
v_gene: TRBV9
abundance: NA
d_gene: NA
CDR3nt: TGTGCCAGCAGCGGGGGGTCCAGGGGAGAGTCACCCCTCCACTTT
CDR3aa: CASSGGSRGESPLHF

j_gene: TRBJ2-1
v_gene: TRBV19
abundance: NA
d_gene: TRBD2
CDR3nt: TGTGCCAGTACTAGACTAGCGGGAGGGACCAATGAGCAGTTCTTC
CDR3aa: CASTRLAGGTNEQFF

j_gene: TRBJ2-3
v_gene: TRBV10-1
abundance: NA
d_gene: TRBD2
CDR3nt: TGCGCCAGCAGTGAGGCTAGCGGGGGGGGAGTAGATACGCAGTATTTT
CDR3aa: CASSEASGGGVDTQYF

j_gene: TRBJ1-3
v_gene: TRBV30
abundance: NA
d_gene: NA
CDR3nt: TGTGCCTGGAACTGGGACCCTCGCGGCGGCGACACCATATATTTT
CDR3aa: CAWNWDPRGGDTIYF

j_gene: TRBJ2-5
v_gene: TRBV9
abundance: few
d_gene: TRBD1
CDR3nt: TGTGCCAGCAGCTTGGGGACAGGGCGAGAGACCCAGTACTTC
CDR3aa: CASSLGTGRETQYF

j_gene: TRBJ1-4
v_gene: TRBV6-5
abundance: NA
d_gene: NA
CDR3nt: TGTGCCAGCAGTTACACGGCGGGGGCAACTAATGAAAAACTGTTTTTT
CDR3aa: CASSYTAGATNEKLFF

j_gene: TRBJ2-5
v_gene: TRBV28
abundance: medium-sized
d_gene: NA
CDR3nt: TGTGCCAGCAGTTTAGGAGGAGTTGGCAGCCAAGAGACCCAGTACTTC
CDR3aa: CASSLGGVGSQETQYF

j_gene: TRBJ1-1
v_gene: TRBV6-5
abundance: NA
d_gene: NA
CDR3nt: TGTGCCAGCAGTCCAGGACCGAACACTGAAGCTTTCTTT
CDR3aa: CASSPGPNTEAFF

j_gene: TRBJ1-4
v_gene: TRBV9
abundance: NA
d_gene: TRBD1
CDR3nt: TGTGCCAGCAGCCTGACAGGGCTATCAGATGAAAAACTGTTTTTT
CDR3aa: CASSLTGLSDEKLFF

j_gene: TRBJ2-1
v_gene: TRBV11-2
abundance: once
d_gene: NA
CDR3nt: TGTGCCAGCAGCTTAGATTCGGCGGAGCAGTTCTTC
CDR3aa: CASSLDSAEQFF

j_gene: TRBJ2-7
v_gene: TRBV7-2
abundance: NA
d_gene: NA
CDR3nt: TGTGCCAGCAGCTTGGAACAGGCGGGGGAGCAGTACTTC
CDR3aa: CASSLEQAGEQYF